This T cell receptor beta chain was documented in a study of blood T cell repertoires in COVID-19. V dropped 3 bases and J dropped 9 bases, with 10 bases sitting between them. Germline CDR1 SGDLS, CDR2 YYNGEE. This CDR3 contains 13 residues. Generated by immunoSEQ multiplex PCR, the TCRdb table keeps only in-frame clones and is missing some. The sample contains over 250,000 clones, approximately 90% of which appear only once. Researchers sorted participants into cohorts using their self-reported clinical history. Sample: PBMCs or T cells enriched from blood (not recorded which). This chain connects TRBV9 to TRBJ1-6; a weak D match, TRBD1 (5 bases). The origin of this receptor is a woman aged 18-29 years who had recovered from COVID-19. The CDR3 sequence: CASSDGGGSPLHF. The CDR3 nucleotides are TGTGCCAGCAGCGACGGGGGGGGTTCACCCCTCCACTTT. Drawing the rest from reference TRBV9 and TRBJ1-6, the complete variable domain is DSGVTQTPKHLITATGQRVTLRCSPRSGDLSVYWYQQSLDQGLQFLIQYYNGEERAKGNILERFSAQQFPDLHSELNLSSLELGDSALYFCASSDGGGSPLHFGNGTRLTVT.